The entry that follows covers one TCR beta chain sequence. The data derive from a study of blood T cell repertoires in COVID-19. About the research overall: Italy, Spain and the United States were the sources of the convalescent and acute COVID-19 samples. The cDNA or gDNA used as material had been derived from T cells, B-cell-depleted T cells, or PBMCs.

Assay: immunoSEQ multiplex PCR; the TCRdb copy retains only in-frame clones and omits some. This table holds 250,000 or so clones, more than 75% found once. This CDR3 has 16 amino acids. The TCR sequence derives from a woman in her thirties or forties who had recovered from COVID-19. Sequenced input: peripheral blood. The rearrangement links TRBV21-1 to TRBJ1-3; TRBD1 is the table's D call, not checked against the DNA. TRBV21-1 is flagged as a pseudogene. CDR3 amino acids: CASSIPGHPEGDTIYF. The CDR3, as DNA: TGTGCCAGCAGCATCCCGGGACACCCGGAAGGTGACACCATATATTTT.